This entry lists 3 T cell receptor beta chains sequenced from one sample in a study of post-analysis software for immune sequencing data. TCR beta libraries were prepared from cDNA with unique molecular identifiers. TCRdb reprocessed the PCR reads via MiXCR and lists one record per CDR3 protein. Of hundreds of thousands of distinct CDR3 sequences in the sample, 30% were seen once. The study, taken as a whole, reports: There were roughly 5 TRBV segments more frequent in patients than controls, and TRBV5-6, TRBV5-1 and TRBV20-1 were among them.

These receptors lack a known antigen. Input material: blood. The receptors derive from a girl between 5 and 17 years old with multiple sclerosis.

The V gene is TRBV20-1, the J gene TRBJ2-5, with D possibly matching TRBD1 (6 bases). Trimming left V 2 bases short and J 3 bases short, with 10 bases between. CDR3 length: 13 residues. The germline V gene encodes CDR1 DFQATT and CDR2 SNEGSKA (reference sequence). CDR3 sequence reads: CSARSPGEETQYF. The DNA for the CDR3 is TGCAGTGCTAGATCTCCAGGGGAAGAGACCCAGTACTTC.

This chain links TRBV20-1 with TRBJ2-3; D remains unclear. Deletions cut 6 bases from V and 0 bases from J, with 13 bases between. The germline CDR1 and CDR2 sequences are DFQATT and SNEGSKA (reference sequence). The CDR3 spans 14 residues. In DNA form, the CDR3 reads TGCAGTGCACCGGACGGTCGAAGCACAGATACGCAGTATTTT. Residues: CSAPDGRSTDTQYF.

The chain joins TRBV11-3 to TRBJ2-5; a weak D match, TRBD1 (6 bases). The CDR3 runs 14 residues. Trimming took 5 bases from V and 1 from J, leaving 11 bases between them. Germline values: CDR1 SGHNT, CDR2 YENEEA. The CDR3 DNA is TGTGCCAGCAGCCCCGGACAGCCCCAAGAGACCCAGTACTTC. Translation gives CASSPGQPQETQYF. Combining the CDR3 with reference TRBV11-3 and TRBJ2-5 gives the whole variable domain EAGVVQSPRYKIIEKKQPVAFWCNPISGHNTLYWYLQNLGQGPELLIRYENEEAVDDSQLPKDRFSAERLKGVDSTLKIQPAELGDSAVYLCASSPGQPQETQYFGPGTRLLVL.